This T cell receptor beta chain was identified in a study of blood T cell repertoires in COVID-19. For the study at large: COVID-19 samples collected from the United States, Italy and Spain covered acute and convalescent phases.

The V and J ends lost 3 bases and 0 bases, in that order; junction bases with no gene match: 4. This CDR3 region has 16 residues. CDR1 is MNHNS, CDR2 SASEGT, per germline. Using immunoSEQ multiplex PCR, the repertoire was profiled, and TCRdb retains in-frame clones only, with some absent. Of 240,000 or so clones in the sample, roughly 80% were seen once. Material: peripheral blood. V usage is TRBV6-1 and J usage is TRBJ1-3; the match to TRBD1 covers 8 bases. This receptor was taken from a woman aged 18 to 35 with acute or convalescent COVID-19. The CDR3 is CASSDGTGYSGNTIYF. CDR3 DNA: TGTGCCAGCAGTGATGGGACAGGATACTCTGGAAACACCATATATTTT.